The rows below give T cell receptor beta chains drawn from one sample of a study of T cell repertoires in cytomegalovirus infection. TCRdb used MiXCR to reprocess the reads, holding one entry per CDR3 protein. The sample shows about 900,000 distinct CDR3 sequences, roughly 31% of them seen only once. Their recognized antigens are unknown. Sequencing used cultured CD8+ T cells from PBMCs, obtained from culture after CMV antigen stimulation. These receptors were obtained from a human donor in good health (CMV status not recorded). Some clones in this sample may be carry-over from other donors' samples. The CDR3 runs from the conserved cysteine through the conserved F or W. The D gene is left open where the match is weak. Rows may omit the clone size; those that give it use once, few, many or a size class.

J: TRBJ1-2; D: -; size: -; V: TRBV4-3; DNA: TGCGCCAGCAGCCAAGATCGGGGAAATTTGGGTTTTCATGGCTACACCTTC; CDR3: CASSQDRGNLGFHGYTF
J: TRBJ2-1; D: -; size: -; V: TRBV6-2/TRBV6-3; DNA: TGTGCCAGCAGTTACGTAAAGGGGCCGAAAAATGAGCAGTTCTTC; CDR3: CASSYVKGPKNEQFF
J: TRBJ1-1; D: -; size: few; V: TRBV12-3/TRBV12-4; DNA: TGTGCCAGCAGTTTTAGGGCAGGGAACACTGAAGCTTTCTTT; CDR3: CASSFRAGNTEAFF
J: TRBJ1-5; D: TRBD1; size: few; V: TRBV12-3/TRBV12-4; DNA: TGTGCCAGCAGCGGCGGATTGACAGGGACTGGGCAGCCCCAGCATTTT; CDR3: CASSGGLTGTGQPQHF
J: TRBJ2-1; D: -; size: -; V: TRBV27; DNA: TGTGCCAGCAGGGAAGGGGTCCCTTACAATGAGCAGTTCTTC; CDR3: CASREGVPYNEQFF
J: TRBJ2-1; D: TRBD2; size: -; V: TRBV7-3; DNA: TGTGCCAGCAGCTTCGGGGGGGCGGATGAGCAGTTCTTC; CDR3: CASSFGGADEQFF
J: TRBJ2-3; D: -; size: -; V: TRBV24-1; DNA: TGTGCCACCAGTGACTGGACTAGCACAGATACGCAGTATTTT; CDR3: CATSDWTSTDTQYF
J: TRBJ2-1; D: -; size: -; V: TRBV15; DNA: TGTGCCACCACCCAACCCACAGAAACACCCCGGAATGAGCAGTTCTTC; CDR3: CATTQPTETPRNEQFF
J: TRBJ2-2; D: -; size: many; V: TRBV7-2; DNA: TGTGCCACCGCAGCCGTACAGTTAAGCACCGGGGAGCTGTTTTTT; CDR3: CATAAVQLSTGELFF
J: TRBJ2-1; D: TRBD2; size: -; V: TRBV27; DNA: TGTGCCACCATACTAGCGGGGGGCTGGGGGGAGCAGTTCTTC; CDR3: CATILAGGWGEQFF
J: TRBJ2-1; D: TRBD2; size: few; V: TRBV5-5; DNA: TGTGCCAGCAGCCCGAGGCCTAGCGGGGGGATAGGAAATGAGCAGTTCTTC; CDR3: CASSPRPSGGIGNEQFF
J: TRBJ1-1; D: -; size: -; V: TRBV6-5; DNA: TGTGCCAGCAGTTACGAGATCGTGGGCACTGAAGCTTTCTTT; CDR3: CASSYEIVGTEAFF
J: TRBJ1-2; D: TRBD1; size: -; V: TRBV11-1; DNA: TGTGCCAGCAGCCCCAGGGGGCTGAACTATGGCTACACCTTC; CDR3: CASSPRGLNYGYTF
J: TRBJ1-1; D: -; size: -; V: TRBV12-3/TRBV12-4; DNA: TGTGCCAGCAGTTTTTCTGGACCTGAAGCTTTCTTT; CDR3: CASSFSGPEAFF
J: TRBJ2-3; D: -; size: -; V: TRBV10-3; DNA: TGTGCCATCAGTGAGTTGGGAACGACAGATACGCAGTATTTT; CDR3: CAISELGTTDTQYF
J: TRBJ2-3; D: TRBD1; size: -; V: TRBV9; DNA: TGTGCCAGCAGCCTCCCGGACAGGCCCACAATCACAGATACGCAGTATTTT; CDR3: CASSLPDRPTITDTQYF
J: TRBJ2-5; D: -; size: few; V: TRBV5-6; DNA: TGTGCCAGCAGCAAAGGGGGGGGGCCAGAAGAGACCCAGTACTTC; CDR3: CASSKGGGPEETQYF
J: TRBJ2-5; D: TRBD1; size: -; V: TRBV6-2/TRBV6-3; DNA: TGTGCCAGCAGTTACTCTTCCGAGGGACAGGGGGAAGAGACCCAGTACTTC; CDR3: CASSYSSEGQGEETQYF
J: TRBJ1-4; D: -; size: -; V: TRBV20-1; DNA: TGCAGTGCCCCGAAGGAAGCAACTAATGAAAAACTGTTTTTT; CDR3: CSAPKEATNEKLFF
J: TRBJ2-1; D: -; size: -; V: TRBV2; DNA: TGTGCCAGCACCGCCCGGCGGGTGCCGAGCTCCTACAATGAGCAGTTCTTC; CDR3: CASTARRVPSSYNEQFF
J: TRBJ2-2; D: -; size: -; V: TRBV24-1; DNA: TGTGCCACCAGTGAAGCAGGGGACAACACCGGGGAGCTGTTTTTT; CDR3: CATSEAGDNTGELFF
J: TRBJ1-1; D: -; size: -; V: TRBV4-1; DNA: TGCGCCAGCAGCCACCCGGGACTTTTGAACACTGAAGCTTTCTTT; CDR3: CASSHPGLLNTEAFF
J: TRBJ1-1; D: -; size: few; V: TRBV19; DNA: TGTGCCAGTAGTACTCAACCGGGGACTGAAGCTTTCTTT; CDR3: CASSTQPGTEAFF
J: TRBJ2-1; D: -; size: -; V: TRBV6-2/TRBV6-3; DNA: TGTGCCAGCAGTTACGTAGCCGAGCATGAGCAGTTCTTC; CDR3: CASSYVAEHEQFF
J: TRBJ1-2; D: -; size: -; V: TRBV12-3/TRBV12-4; DNA: TGTGCCAGCAGTTTAGGCCCTCGGACAGCTCATGGCTACACCTTC; CDR3: CASSLGPRTAHGYTF
J: TRBJ1-6; D: TRBD1; size: -; V: TRBV6-2/TRBV6-3; DNA: TGTGCCAGCAGTTCGTACAGGGGAAGGGTGAATTCACCCCTCCACTTT; CDR3: CASSSYRGRVNSPLHF
J: TRBJ2-4; D: -; size: -; V: TRBV2; DNA: TGTGCCAGCATTAGTCGACAAGCACAAAACATTCAGTACTTC; CDR3: CASISRQAQNIQYF
J: TRBJ2-1; D: TRBD2; size: -; V: TRBV27; DNA: TGTGCCAGCACTCTTAGCGGGGGAGGGTCCTACAATAAGCAGTTCTTC; CDR3: CASTLSGGGSYNKQFF